This entry lists 18 T cell receptor beta chains sequenced from one sample in a study of blood T cell repertoires in COVID-19. Sequencing used immunoSEQ multiplex PCR; TCRdb keeps in-frame clones, though not all of them. The sample includes 95,000 to 120,000 clones, 80% to 90% seen only once; the top ten take approximately 4.2%. Specimen: peripheral blood. The source is a woman in her fifties or sixties with acute or convalescent COVID-19.

The chain employs TRBV12-5 and TRBJ2-3; 10 bases are shared with TRBD2. Germline CDR1 LGHNT, CDR2 FRNRAP. CDR3 size: 16 residues. V was clipped by 3 bases and J by 6 bases; unmatched bases: 9. CDR3 sequence reads: CASGFLLAGAGDTQYF. CDR3 DNA: TGTGCTAGTGGTTTTCTCCTAGCGGGGGCCGGGGATACGCAGTATTTT.

This rearrangement joins TRBV19 to TRBJ2-7; 9 nucleotides line up with TRBD1. This CDR3 has 16 amino acids. In germline, CDR1 is LNHDA, CDR2 SQIVND (reference sequence). Trimming cost V 5 bases and J 7 bases; bases outside gene matches: 15. Here the CDR3 DNA reads TGTGCCAGTAGTCCGTACGCCGGGACAGGGACGGGGGAGCAGTACTTC. Translation gives CASSPYAGTGTGEQYF. Full variable domain (rest looked up from reference TRBV19 and TRBJ2-7): DGGITQSPKYLFRKEGQNVTLSCEQNLNHDAMYWYRQDPGQGLRLIYYSQIVNDFQKGDIAEGYSVSREKKESFPLTVTSAQKNPTAFYLCASSPYAGTGTGEQYFGPGTRLTVT.

V and J are TRBV6-4 and TRBJ1-5; no clear D gene. The CDR3 covers 13 residues. CDR1 and CDR2 (germline): MRHNA, SNTAGT. Trimming pared 3 bases from V and 9 bases from J, leaving 12 bases between. The CDR3 reads CASSEEGWGPQHF. The CDR3 bases are TGTGCCAGCAGTGAAGAGGGCTGGGGGCCCCAGCATTTT.

V gene TRBV12-3 or TRBV12-4 combines with J gene TRBJ1-2; weak D call: TRBD1 (6 bases). The CDR3 is made up of 12 amino acids. Deletions cut 5 bases from V and 8 bases from J, with 12 bases between. The CDR3 region is CASSIYRDGYTF. The CDR3 DNA reads TGTGCCAGCAGTATATACAGGGACGGCTACACCTTC.

V usage is TRBV2 and J usage is TRBJ2-7; 9 nucleotides line up with TRBD1. The CDR3 is made up of 14 amino acids. V lost 4 bases, J lost 6 bases, and 7 bases stayed unmatched. Germline V CDR1 and CDR2: SNHLY, FYNNEI. The CDR3 loop reads CASSGDRVFSEQYF. The DNA of the CDR3 is TGTGCCAGCAGTGGGGACAGGGTATTCTCCGAGCAGTACTTC.

The chain is built from TRBV7-9 and TRBJ2-2; 8 nucleotides agree with TRBD1. Germline V gives CDR1 SEHNR, CDR2 FQNEAQ (reference sequence). There are 16 residues in the CDR3. J lost 7 bases, V lost 6 bases, and 13 bases had no gene match. Written as DNA, the CDR3 is TGTGCCAGCAGTCACGGACAGGGACGGCGCGGCGGGGAGCTGTTTTTT. This sequence encodes CASSHGQGRRGGELFF.

The V gene is TRBV5-4, the J gene TRBJ2-1, with 9 bases identical to TRBD2. The CDR3 runs to 14 residues. Per germline, CDR1 SGHNT and CDR2 YYREEE (reference sequence). After removal of 0 bases from V and 9 bases from J, the junction contained 4 bases not matched to a gene. CDR3: CASSLDGGRGEQFF. For the CDR3, the DNA is TGTGCCAGCAGCTTGGATGGCGGGAGGGGTGAGCAGTTCTTC.

This clone appeared a single time. The chain is built from TRBV7-3 and TRBJ2-1; TRBD2 might be the D (6 bases). V was cut by 1 base and J by 5 bases, with 12 bases left in between. The CDR3 loop spans 15 amino acids. Per germline, CDR1 SGHTA and CDR2 FQGTGA. The CDR3 is CASSLRREPDNEQFF. CDR3 sequence (DNA): TGTGCCAGCAGCTTAAGACGGGAGCCCGACAATGAGCAGTTCTTC.

This clone was picked up a small number of times. The genes are TRBV10-3 and TRBJ1-2; 11 nucleotides match TRBD1. This CDR3 is 17 amino acids long. The germline gives CDR1 ENHRY, CDR2 SYGVKD. V dropped 5 bases and J dropped 8; count of bases not matched to a gene: 16. As DNA, the CDR3 is TGTGCCATCAGTAGTCTAGGGACAGGGGGTACAGATAGGGGCTACACCTTC. The encoded protein is CAISSLGTGGTDRGYTF.

The genes are TRBV4-3 and TRBJ2-4; possible D gene TRBD1, 5 bases. The germline V gene encodes CDR1 LGHNA and CDR2 YSLEER. Trimming took off 5 bases at V and 0 bases at J, with 11 bases between the two ends. The CDR3 has 15 amino acids. The CDR3 reads CASSYDSLAKNIQYF. Written as DNA, the CDR3 is TGCGCCAGCAGCTATGACAGTCTAGCCAAAAACATTCAGTACTTC.

This chain connects TRBV5-6 to TRBJ2-7; D gene uncertain. Trimming took 2 bases from V and 2 from J, leaving 8 bases between them. CDR1 is SGHDT and CDR2 is YYEEEE in the germline V gene. CDR3 length equals 13 residues. CDR3 DNA sequence: TGTGCCAGCAGCTTCCAGGTGACCTACGAGCAGTACTTC. This sequence encodes CASSFQVTYEQYF.

V and J are TRBV27 and TRBJ2-7; 9 bases map to TRBD1. The CDR3 is 14 amino acids. The germline V gene encodes CDR1 MNHEY and CDR2 SMNVEV (reference sequence). V shed 5 bases and J 1 base; nucleotides not matched to a gene: 3. CDR3 bases: TGTGCCAGCAGTGTGACAGGGGGTTCCTACGAGCAGTACTTC. As protein: CASSVTGGSYEQYF.

The chain combines TRBV6-1 with TRBJ1-2; D gene ambiguous. V was clipped by 2 bases and J by 0 bases, with 25 bases between them. Germline V gene sequence: CDR1 MNHNS, CDR2 SASEGT. The CDR3 runs to 20 residues. CDR3: CASSERFSAVPWETNYGYTF. The CDR3 region has the DNA TGTGCCAGCAGTGAACGGTTCTCCGCCGTTCCTTGGGAGACTAACTATGGCTACACCTTC.

The chain couples TRBV7-2 to TRBJ2-3, with a weak D call TRBD2 (5 bases). V lost 2 bases and J 3 bases, leaving 18 bases between the germline ends. This CDR3 comprises 17 residues. Germline CDR1 and CDR2: SGHTA and FQGNSA. CDR3 in amino acids: CASSLIWVGRTTDTQYF. For the CDR3, the DNA is TGTGCCAGCAGCTTAATATGGGTCGGCAGGACTACAGATACGCAGTATTTT.

J is TRBJ2-1 and V is TRBV12-3 or TRBV12-4, with TRBD1 as a possible D gene (5 bases). V was trimmed by 2 bases and J by 14 bases, leaving 10 bases between them. The length of the CDR3 is 11 residues. The CDR3 DNA follows: TGTGCCAGCAGTTTACAGGGTGTCGAGTTCTTC. The encoded protein is CASSLQGVEFF.

V gene TRBV24-1 combines with J gene TRBJ2-1, with 8 bases lining up with TRBD1. Germline V lookup: CDR1 KGHDR, CDR2 SFDVKD. The CDR3 loop spans 16 amino acids. Trimming at V came to 3 bases and at J to 6 bases, leaving 9 bases not matched to a gene. CDR3 nucleotides: TGTGCCACCAGTGATCCTGGACAGGGACGGAGCAATGAGCAGTTCTTC. This gives the protein CATSDPGQGRSNEQFF.

This clone occurred once. The chain has TRBV24-1 and TRBJ2-1, with D possibly being TRBD1 (6 bases). CDR1 and CDR2 from the germline V gene are KGHDR and SFDVKD. V lost 11 bases, J lost 4 bases, and 20 bases lay in between. The length of the CDR3 is 15 residues. Written as DNA, the CDR3 is TGTGCCAAGAAACCACAGGGAAACCCTTACAATGAGCAGTTCTTC. Protein product: CAKKPQGNPYNEQFF.

V is TRBV27 and J is TRBJ1-1, with TRBD1 as a possible D gene (5 bases). Between the trimmed V and J ends, which lost 2 bases and 3 bases, there was a span of 16 bases. The CDR3 length is 16 residues. CDR1 and CDR2 (germline): MNHEY, SMNVEV (reference sequence). In DNA form, the CDR3 reads TGTGCCAGCAGTTTAAGTTCATTTTCGGGGGACACTGAAGCTTTCTTT. Translation gives CASSLSSFSGDTEAFF.